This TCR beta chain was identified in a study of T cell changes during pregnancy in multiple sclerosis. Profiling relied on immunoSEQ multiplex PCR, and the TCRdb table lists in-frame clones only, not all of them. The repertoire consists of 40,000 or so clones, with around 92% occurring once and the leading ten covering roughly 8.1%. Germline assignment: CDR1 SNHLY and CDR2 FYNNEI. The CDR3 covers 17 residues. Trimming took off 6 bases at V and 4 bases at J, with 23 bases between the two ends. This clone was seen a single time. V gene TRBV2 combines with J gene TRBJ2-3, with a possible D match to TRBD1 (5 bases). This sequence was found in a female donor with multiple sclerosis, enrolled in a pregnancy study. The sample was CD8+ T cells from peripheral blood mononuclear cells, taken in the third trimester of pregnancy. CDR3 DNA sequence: TGTGCCAGCAGAGGCCGGACACTCATGGACGTCGCAGATACGCAGTATTTT. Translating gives CASRGRTLMDVADTQYF.